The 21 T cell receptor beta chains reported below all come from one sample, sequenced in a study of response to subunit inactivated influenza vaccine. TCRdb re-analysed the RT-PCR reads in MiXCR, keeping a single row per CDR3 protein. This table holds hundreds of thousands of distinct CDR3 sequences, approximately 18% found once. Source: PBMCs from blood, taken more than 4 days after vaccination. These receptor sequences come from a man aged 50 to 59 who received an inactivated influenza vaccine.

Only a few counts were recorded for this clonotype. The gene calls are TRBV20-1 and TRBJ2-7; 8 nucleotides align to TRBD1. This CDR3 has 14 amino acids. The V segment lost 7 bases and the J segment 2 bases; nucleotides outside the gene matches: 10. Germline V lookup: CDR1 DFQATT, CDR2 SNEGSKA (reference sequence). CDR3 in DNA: TGCAGTGGTAAGGGACAGGCGTCTCCCTACGAGCAGTACTTC. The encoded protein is CSGKGQASPYEQYF.

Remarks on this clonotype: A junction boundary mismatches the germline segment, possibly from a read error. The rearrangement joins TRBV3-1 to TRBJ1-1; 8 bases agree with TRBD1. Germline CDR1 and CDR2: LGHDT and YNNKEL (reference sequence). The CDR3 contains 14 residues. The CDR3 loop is CASSQEDRTATGVF. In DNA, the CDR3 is TGTGCCAGCAGCCAAGAAGACAGGACAGCGACAGGGGTCTTT.

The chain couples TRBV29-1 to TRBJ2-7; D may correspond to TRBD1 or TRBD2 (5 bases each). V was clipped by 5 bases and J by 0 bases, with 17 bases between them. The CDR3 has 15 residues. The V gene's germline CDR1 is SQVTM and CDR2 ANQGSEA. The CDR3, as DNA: TGCAGCGTTAAGAAAGGGACCGGTAGCTCCTACGAGCAGTACTTC. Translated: CSVKKGTGSSYEQYF.

CDR3 sequence: CASSQDGAGRETQYF. The CDR3 DNA sequence: TGCGCCAGCAGCCAAGACGGAGCAGGGAGGGAGACCCAGTACTTC. This chain connects TRBV4-1 to TRBJ2-5; maybe TRBD2 (6 bases). V dropped 0 bases and J dropped 5 bases, with 13 bases sitting between them. The germline gives CDR1 MGHRA, CDR2 YSYEKL. CDR3 size: 15 residues.

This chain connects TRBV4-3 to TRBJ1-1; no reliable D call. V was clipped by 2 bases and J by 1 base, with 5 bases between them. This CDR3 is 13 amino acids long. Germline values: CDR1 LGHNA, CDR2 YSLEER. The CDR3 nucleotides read TGCGCCAGCAGCCAACTTTGGAACACTGAAGCTTTCTTT. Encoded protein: CASSQLWNTEAFF.

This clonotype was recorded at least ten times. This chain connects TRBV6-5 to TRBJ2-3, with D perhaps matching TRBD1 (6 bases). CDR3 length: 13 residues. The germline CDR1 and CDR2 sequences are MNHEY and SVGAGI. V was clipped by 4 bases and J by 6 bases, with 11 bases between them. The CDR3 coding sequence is TGTGCCAGCAGTTCTACAGGGTCGGATACGCAGTATTTT. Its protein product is CASSSTGSDTQYF.

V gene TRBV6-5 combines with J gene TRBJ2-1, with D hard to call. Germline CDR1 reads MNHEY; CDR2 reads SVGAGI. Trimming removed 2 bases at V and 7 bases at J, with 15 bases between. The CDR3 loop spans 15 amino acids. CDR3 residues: CASSYDSLLENEQFF. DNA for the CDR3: TGTGCCAGCAGTTACGACTCCCTGTTGGAGAATGAGCAGTTCTTC.

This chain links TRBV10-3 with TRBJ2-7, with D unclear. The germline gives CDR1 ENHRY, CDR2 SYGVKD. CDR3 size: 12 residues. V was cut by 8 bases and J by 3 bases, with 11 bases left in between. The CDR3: CAIAIQDYEQYF. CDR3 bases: TGTGCCATCGCGATCCAGGACTACGAGCAGTACTTC.

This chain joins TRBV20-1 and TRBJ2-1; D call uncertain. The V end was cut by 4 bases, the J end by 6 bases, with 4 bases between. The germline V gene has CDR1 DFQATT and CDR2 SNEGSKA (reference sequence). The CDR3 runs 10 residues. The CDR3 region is CSATSNEQFF. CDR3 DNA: TGCAGTGCTACTTCCAATGAGCAGTTCTTC.

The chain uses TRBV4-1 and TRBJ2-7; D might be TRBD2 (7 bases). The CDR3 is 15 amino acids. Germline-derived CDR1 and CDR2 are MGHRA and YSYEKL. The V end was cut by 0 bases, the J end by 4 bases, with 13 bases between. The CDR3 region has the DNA TGCGCCAGCAGCCAAGAGACGGGGGGCGGGTACGAGCAGTACTTC. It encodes CASSQETGGGYEQYF.

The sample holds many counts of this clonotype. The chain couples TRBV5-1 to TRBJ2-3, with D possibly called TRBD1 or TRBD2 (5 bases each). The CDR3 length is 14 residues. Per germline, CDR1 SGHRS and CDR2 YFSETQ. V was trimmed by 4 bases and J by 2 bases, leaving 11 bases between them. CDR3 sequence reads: CASSPGTDTDTQYF. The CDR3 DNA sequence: TGCGCCAGCAGCCCCGGGACCGACACAGATACGCAGTATTTT.

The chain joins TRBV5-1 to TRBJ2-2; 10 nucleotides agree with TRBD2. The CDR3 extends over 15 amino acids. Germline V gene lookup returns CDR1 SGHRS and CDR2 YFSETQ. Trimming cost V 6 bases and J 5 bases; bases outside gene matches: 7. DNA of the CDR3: TGCGCCAGCATGGAACTAGCGGGGCGTACCGGGGAGCTGTTTTTT. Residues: CASMELAGRTGELFF.

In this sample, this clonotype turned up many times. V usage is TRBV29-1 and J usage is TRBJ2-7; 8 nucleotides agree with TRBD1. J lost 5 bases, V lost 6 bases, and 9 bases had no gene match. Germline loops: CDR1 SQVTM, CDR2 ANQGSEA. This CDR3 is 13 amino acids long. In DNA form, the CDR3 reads TGCAGCGTAGACGACAGGGGAACCGACGAGCAGTACTTC. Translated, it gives CSVDDRGTDEQYF.

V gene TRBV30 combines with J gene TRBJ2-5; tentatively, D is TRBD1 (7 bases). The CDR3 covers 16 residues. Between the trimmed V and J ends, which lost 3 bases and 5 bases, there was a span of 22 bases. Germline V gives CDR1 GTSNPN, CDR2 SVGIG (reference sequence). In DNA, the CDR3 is TGTGCCTGGAGGCCAGGGGGGCGACAGGCCGCGGAGACCCAGTACTTC. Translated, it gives CAWRPGGRQAAETQYF.

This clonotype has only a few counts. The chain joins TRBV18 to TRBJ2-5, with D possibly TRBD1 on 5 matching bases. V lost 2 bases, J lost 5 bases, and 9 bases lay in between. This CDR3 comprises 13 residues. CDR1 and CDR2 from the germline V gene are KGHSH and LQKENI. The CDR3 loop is CASSPVQGETQYF. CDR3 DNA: TGTGCCAGCTCACCAGTCCAGGGCGAGACCCAGTACTTC.

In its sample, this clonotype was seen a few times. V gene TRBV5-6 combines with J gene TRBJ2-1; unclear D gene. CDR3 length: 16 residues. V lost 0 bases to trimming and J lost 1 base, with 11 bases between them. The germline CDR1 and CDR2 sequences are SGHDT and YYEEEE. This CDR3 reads CASSLVQFNSYNEQFF. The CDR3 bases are TGTGCCAGCAGCTTGGTACAGTTCAATTCCTACAATGAGCAGTTCTTC.

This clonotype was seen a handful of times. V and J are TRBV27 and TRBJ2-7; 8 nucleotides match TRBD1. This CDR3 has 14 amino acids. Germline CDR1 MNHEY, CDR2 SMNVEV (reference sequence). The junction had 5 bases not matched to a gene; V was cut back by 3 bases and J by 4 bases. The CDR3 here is CASSLTGAVYEQYF. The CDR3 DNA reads TGTGCCAGCAGTTTGACAGGGGCTGTATACGAGCAGTACTTC.

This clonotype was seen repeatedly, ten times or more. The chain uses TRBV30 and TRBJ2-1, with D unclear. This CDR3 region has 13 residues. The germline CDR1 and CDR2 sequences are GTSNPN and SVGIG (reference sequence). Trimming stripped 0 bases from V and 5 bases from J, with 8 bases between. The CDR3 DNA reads TGTGCCTGGAGTGTACATCAGGACAATGAGCAGTTCTTC. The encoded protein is CAWSVHQDNEQFF.

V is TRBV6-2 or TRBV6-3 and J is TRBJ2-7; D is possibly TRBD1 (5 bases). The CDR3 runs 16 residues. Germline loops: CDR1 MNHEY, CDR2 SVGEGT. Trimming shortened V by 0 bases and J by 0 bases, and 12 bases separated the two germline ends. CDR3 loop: CASSYSDRLPSYEQYF. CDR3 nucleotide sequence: TGTGCCAGCAGTTACTCTGACAGACTTCCCTCCTACGAGCAGTACTTC.

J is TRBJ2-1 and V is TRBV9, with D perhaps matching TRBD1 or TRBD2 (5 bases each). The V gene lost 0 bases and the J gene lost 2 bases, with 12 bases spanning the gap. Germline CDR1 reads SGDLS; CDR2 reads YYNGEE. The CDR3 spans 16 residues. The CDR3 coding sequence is TGTGCCAGCAGCGTAGTAGGTTGGGGGACCTACAATGAGCAGTTCTTC. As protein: CASSVVGWGTYNEQFF.

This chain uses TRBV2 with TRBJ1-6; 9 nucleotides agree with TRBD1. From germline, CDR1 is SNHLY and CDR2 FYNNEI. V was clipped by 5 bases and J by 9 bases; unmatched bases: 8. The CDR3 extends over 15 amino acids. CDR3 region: CASSIGTGTSSPLHF. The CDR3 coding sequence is TGTGCCAGCAGTATTGGGACAGGGACGAGTTCACCCCTCCACTTT.